Shown below are 26 T cell receptor beta chains from a single sample sequenced in a study of molecular identifiers for immune sequencing clone quantification (dated by TCRdb to the late 2010s). Library preparation was by PCR. Instrument used: NextSeq 500. In-frame beta chains were kept once TCRdb had trimmed the public reads at Q25 with fastp and called clones with MiXCR. Rows merge per CDR3 protein into single entries with the most common DNA and genes. The sample data list 100,000 or so distinct CDR3 sequences, and roughly a third of these were observed just once. The ten largest clones take up around 4.2% of the sample. Sequenced sample: naive CD8+ T cells from blood, with Jurkat cell RNA spiked in. Reading the label with the study, this specimen's cell subset or site is: FACS-sorted CD8+CD4-CCR7+CD45RA+ naive T cells. The receptors originated from a human donor in good health. Some libraries in this study had Jurkat cell RNA spiked in.

On this clonotype: A read error is likely, as this CDR3 ends without the conserved phenylalanine or tryptophan. V gene TRBV27 combines with J gene TRBJ2-3; tentative D call: TRBD1 (5 bases). V was cut by 2 bases and J by 6 bases, with 9 bases left in between. The length of the CDR3 is 13 residues. Germline V CDR1 and CDR2: MNHEY, SMNVEV (reference sequence). The CDR3 loop reads CASSLPTADTQYL. The CDR3 DNA reads as TGTGCCAGCAGTTTACCGACAGCCGATACGCAGTATTTA.

The sample holds many counts of this clonotype. The rearrangement links TRBV19 to TRBJ1-5, with 9 bases aligning to TRBD1. Germline assignment: CDR1 LNHDA and CDR2 SQIVND (reference sequence). V lost 6 bases to trimming and J lost 11 bases; unmatched junction nucleotides: 5. This CDR3 spans 12 amino acids. Written as DNA, the CDR3 is TGTGCCAGTAGAGGACAGGGGAGGTCCCAGCATTTT. This encodes CASRGQGRSQHF.

The rearrangement uses TRBV2 and TRBJ2-1, with D possibly matching TRBD2 (5 bases). The germline V gene has CDR1 SNHLY and CDR2 FYNNEI. The CDR3 is made up of 16 amino acids. The V gene lost 3 bases and the J gene lost 7 bases, with 19 bases spanning the gap. The CDR3, as DNA: TGTGCCAGCAGTGAGGGCGGGCCCTCCGGGGTGAATGAGCAGTTCTTC. It specifies CASSEGGPSGVNEQFF.

On this clonotype itself: A much larger clone differs by one base, so this may be a read error. The V gene is TRBV11-2, the J gene TRBJ2-7; D is perhaps TRBD1 or TRBD2 (5 bases each). The CDR3 contains 14 residues. Looked up from germline, CDR1 is SGHAT and CDR2 is FQNNGV. The V end lost 3 bases, the J end lost 6 bases, and 15 bases lay between the germline ends. The CDR3 spells CASSLGRAGAEQYF. The CDR3 DNA reads TGTGCCAGCAGCTTGGGACGGGCGGGTGCCGAGCAGTACTTC.

This clonotype was counted only a few times. This rearrangement joins TRBV27 to TRBJ2-1; the D is unclear. Between the trimmed V and J ends, which lost 1 base and 7 bases, there was a span of 5 bases. This CDR3 is 12 amino acids long. Germline CDR1 reads MNHEY; CDR2 reads SMNVEV (reference sequence). The CDR3 DNA is TGTGCCAGCAGTTTATTGGGGAATGAGCAGTTCTTC. Its translation is CASSLLGNEQFF.

Comment on this clonotype: This sequence may be a read error, since a much larger clone differs from it by one base. The rearrangement uses TRBV9 and TRBJ2-6; TRBD1 might be the D (5 bases). The CDR3 runs 16 residues. Germline assignment: CDR1 SGDLS and CDR2 YYNGEE. DNA for the CDR3: TGTGCCAGCAGCGTAGCTTTACACTCTGGGGCCAACATCCTGACTTTC. Translated, it gives CASSVALHSGANILTF.

Concerning this clonotype itself: The final CDR3 position lacks the conserved phenylalanine or tryptophan, pointing to a likely read error. This rearrangement joins TRBV11-3 to TRBJ2-3, with 7 bases fitting TRBD2. This CDR3 is built from 15 residues. Germline lookup yields CDR1 SGHNT and CDR2 YENEEA. With 0 bases clipped from V and 6 bases from J, the junction kept 6 bases outside the gene matches. The CDR3 reads CASSLDLRETDTQYY. CDR3 bases: TGTGCCAGCAGCTTAGATCTGCGGGAGACCGATACGCAGTATTAT.

Points on this clonotype: A junction end diverges from the germline sequence, so it may reflect a read error. For the CDR3, the DNA is TGTGCCAGCAGTTTCATACAGGGGAGCGAACTGATTTTT. Protein product: CASSFIQGSELIF. The V and J genes are TRBV28 and TRBJ1-4; TRBD1 matches 7 bases. CDR1 is MDHEN, CDR2 SYDVKM, per germline. This CDR3 is built from 13 residues.

With regard to this clonotype: A much larger clonotype is one base distant, so this may be a read error. This likely comes from a read error, as the CDR3 has no conserved phenylalanine or tryptophan at its end. The CDR3 protein is CASSFAITQYY. Written as DNA, the CDR3 is TGTGCCAGCAGTTTCGCGATTACGCAGTATTAT. This chain uses TRBV28 with TRBJ2-3; the D is unclear. CDR3 length: 11 amino acids. Looked up from germline, CDR1 is MDHEN and CDR2 is SYDVKM. With 3 bases removed from V and 8 bases from J, the gap between germline ends came to 6 bases.

J is TRBJ2-1 and V is TRBV19; 8 bases are a match to TRBD2. Germline loops: CDR1 LNHDA, CDR2 SQIVND (reference sequence). The CDR3 sequence is 15 residues long. V lost 6 bases, J lost 0 bases, and 4 bases stayed unmatched. The CDR3 nucleotides are TGTGCCAGTAGGCTAGCGGGTTCCTCCTACAATGAGCAGTTCTTC. Translating gives CASRLAGSSYNEQFF.

At least ten counts were recorded for this clonotype. The chain carries TRBV28 and TRBJ2-4; D is possibly TRBD1 (7 bases). The CDR3 spans 16 residues. V was shortened by 2 bases and J by 2 bases, with 13 bases between the two germline ends. Germline loops: CDR1 MDHEN, CDR2 SYDVKM. For the CDR3, the DNA is TGTGCCAGCAGTTTACTTCCAGGGGGGTCCAAAAACATTCAGTACTTC. Translating gives CASSLLPGGSKNIQYF.

In its sample, this clonotype was seen many times. J is TRBJ2-3 and V is TRBV9; D gene ambiguous. Trimming took 3 bases from V and 4 from J, leaving 9 bases between them. Germline CDR1 SGDLS, CDR2 YYNGEE. The CDR3 totals 13 residues. The CDR3: CASSAPRADTQYF. CDR3 bases: TGTGCCAGCAGCGCCCCGCGCGCAGATACGCAGTATTTT.

In this sample, this clonotype turned up many times. The CDR3, as DNA: TGCGCCAGCACCCCCGCGAGGGGGTATTTT. Translating it yields CASTPARGYF. The gene calls are TRBV23-1 and TRBJ2-3; D may correspond to TRBD1 or TRBD2 (5 bases each). TRBV23-1 is given ORF status, its function remaining uncertain. CDR3 length equals 10 residues. V was shortened by 7 bases and J by 14 bases, with 13 bases between the two germline ends.

The CDR3 region is CASSGSGGPNYNEQFF. The DNA of the CDR3 is TGTGCCAGCAGTGGTTCAGGGGGCCCCAACTACAATGAGCAGTTCTTC. The J gene is TRBJ2-1, the V gene TRBV27; 8 nucleotides align to TRBD1. The CDR3 is 16 residues long. The J segment lost 3 bases and the V segment lost 5 bases, leaving 9 bases of the junction unmatched. From germline, CDR1 is MNHEY and CDR2 SMNVEV (reference sequence).

The genes are TRBV27 and TRBJ2-3; 10 nucleotides align to TRBD2. V gave up 3 bases and J gave up 8 bases; unmatched junction bases: 8. CDR1 MNHEY and CDR2 SMNVEV come from the germline V gene (reference sequence). The CDR3 spans 15 residues. DNA of the CDR3: TGTGCCAGCAGTTTTAGCGGGAGGCCTATAGGTACGCAGTATTTT. This encodes CASSFSGRPIGTQYF.

This clonotype was counted between two and nine times. The V call is TRBV5-6, the J call TRBJ2-5, with D perhaps matching TRBD1 (5 bases). The V gene's germline CDR1 is SGHDT and CDR2 YYEEEE. This CDR3 comprises 16 residues. Trimming stripped 0 bases from V and 5 bases from J, with 17 bases between. The chain's CDR3 is CASSLVKGAAFETQYF. The CDR3 nucleotides are TGTGCCAGCAGCTTGGTGAAAGGGGCTGCATTTGAGACCCAGTACTTC.

This clonotype was seen more than once but under ten times. Given a much more abundant clone one base away, this may be a read error. The rearrangement links TRBV7-2 to TRBJ1-2; D is unclear. The germline gives CDR1 SGHTA, CDR2 FQGNSA. V shed 5 bases and J shed 5 bases, with 18 bases lying between them. This CDR3 comprises 15 residues. CDR3: CASSIVIPSEYGYTF. CDR3 coding DNA: TGTGCCAGCAGCATTGTAATCCCCAGTGAATATGGCTACACCTTC.

Regarding this clonotype: A much more abundant neighbour one base away suggests this may be a read error. V and J are TRBV27 and TRBJ2-7, with 8 nucleotides matching TRBD1. The CDR3 spans 14 residues. V lost 3 bases, J lost 7 bases, and 8 bases stayed unmatched. Germline V gene data show CDR1 as MNHEY and CDR2 as SMNVEV (reference sequence). The CDR3 coding sequence is TGTGCCAGCAGTTTGAGTCAGGGGGCCCAGGAGCAGTACTTC. It translates to CASSLSQGAQEQYF.

Remarks on this clonotype: A much larger clone is a single base away; this may be a read error. V and J are TRBV9 and TRBJ1-5; D is unclear. This CDR3 spans 14 amino acids. CDR1 and CDR2 (germline): SGDLS, YYNGEE. The V end lost 0 bases, the J end lost 7 bases, and 11 bases lay between the germline ends. CDR3 DNA: TGTGCCAGCAGCGTAGGGGAATCGGTACAGCCCCAGCATTTT. Protein product: CASSVGESVQPQHF. The full variable domain, its missing parts supplied by reference TRBV9 and TRBJ1-5, is DSGVTQTPKHLITATGQRVTLRCSPRSGDLSVYWYQQSLDQGLQFLIQYYNGEERAKGNILERFSAQQFPDLHSELNLSSLELGDSALYFCASSVGESVQPQHFGDGTRLSIL.

There are many counts of this clonotype. The gene calls are TRBV5-1 and TRBJ2-3; tentatively, D is TRBD1 or TRBD2 (5 bases each). V lost 0 bases and J lost 6, with 5 bases in between. The CDR3 consists of 12 residues. Germline V lookup: CDR1 SGHRS, CDR2 YFSETQ. The CDR3 DNA sequence: TGCGCCAGCAGCTTGGGGGACGATACGCAGTATTTT. Translated: CASSLGDDTQYF.

In its sample, this clonotype was seen many times. The chain uses TRBV2 and TRBJ2-7; D is uncertain. The CDR3 is 11 amino acids. Germline CDR1 and CDR2: SNHLY and FYNNEI. Trimming shortened V by 9 bases and J by 4 bases, and 10 bases separated the two germline ends. The CDR3 nucleotides read TGTGCCAGTAGGAAAGGGTACGAGCAGTACTTC. It translates to CASRKGYEQYF.

This clonotype has a count of ten or more. This chain connects TRBV7-6 to TRBJ2-3, with 12 bases aligning to TRBD2. This CDR3 has 18 amino acids. Germline CDR1 reads SGHVS; CDR2 reads FNYEAQ. The J segment lost 4 bases and the V segment lost 2 bases, leaving 10 bases of the junction unmatched. CDR3: CASSLTYLAGGPPDTQYF. The CDR3 DNA sequence: TGTGCCAGCAGCTTAACTTACCTAGCGGGAGGGCCCCCAGATACGCAGTATTTT. Combining the CDR3 with reference TRBV7-6 and TRBJ2-3 gives the whole variable domain GAGVSQSPRYKVTKRGQDVALRCDPISGHVSLYWYRQALGQGPEFLTYFNYEAQQDKSGLPNDRFSAERPEGSISTLTIQRTEQRDSAMYRCASSLTYLAGGPPDTQYFGPGTRLTVL.

Comment on this clonotype: A much larger clone differs by one base, so this may be a read error. Since no conserved phenylalanine or tryptophan closes the CDR3, a read error is the likely cause. CDR3 sequence: CASSRGLAQETQYI. In DNA, the CDR3 is TGCGCCAGCAGCCGCGGACTAGCTCAAGAGACCCAGTACATC. The chain recombines TRBV4-1 with TRBJ2-5; TRBD2 agrees at 8 bases. This CDR3 region has 14 residues. In germline, CDR1 is MGHRA, CDR2 YSYEKL. Germline trimming cut 4 bases from V and 2 bases from J; bases unmatched to any gene: 3.

At least ten counts were recorded for this clonotype. V usage is TRBV7-6 and J usage is TRBJ2-5, with D tentatively TRBD2 (5 bases). With 3 bases removed from V and 0 bases from J, the gap between germline ends came to 11 bases. CDR1 and CDR2 (germline): SGHVS, FNYEAQ. The CDR3 sequence is 15 residues long. CDR3: CASSFQTGYQETQYF. CDR3 sequence (DNA): TGTGCCAGCAGCTTTCAGACGGGGTACCAAGAGACCCAGTACTTC. Based on the CDR3 plus reference TRBV7-6 and TRBJ2-5, the full variable domain is GAGVSQSPRYKVTKRGQDVALRCDPISGHVSLYWYRQALGQGPEFLTYFNYEAQQDKSGLPNDRFSAERPEGSISTLTIQRTEQRDSAMYRCASSFQTGYQETQYFGPGTRLLVL.

This clonotype was counted at least ten times. The chain couples TRBV5-6 to TRBJ2-3; D is uncertain. V lost 2 bases, J lost 6 bases, and 13 bases lay in between. The V gene's germline CDR1 is SGHDT and CDR2 YYEEEE. There are 14 residues in the CDR3. CDR3 region: CASSFGSRLDTQYF. DNA for the CDR3: TGTGCCAGCAGCTTCGGATCCCGGCTCGATACGCAGTATTTT.

This clonotype has a count of ten or more. This rearrangement joins TRBV28 to TRBJ1-5; D remains ambiguous. The CDR3 runs to 15 residues. Trimming shortened V by 3 bases and J by 2 bases, and 11 bases separated the two germline ends. Germline V gene data show CDR1 as MDHEN and CDR2 as SYDVKM. As DNA, the CDR3 is TGTGCCAGCAGTTTGCCCCGGGGTGGCAATCAGCCCCAGCATTTT. Translated: CASSLPRGGNQPQHF.